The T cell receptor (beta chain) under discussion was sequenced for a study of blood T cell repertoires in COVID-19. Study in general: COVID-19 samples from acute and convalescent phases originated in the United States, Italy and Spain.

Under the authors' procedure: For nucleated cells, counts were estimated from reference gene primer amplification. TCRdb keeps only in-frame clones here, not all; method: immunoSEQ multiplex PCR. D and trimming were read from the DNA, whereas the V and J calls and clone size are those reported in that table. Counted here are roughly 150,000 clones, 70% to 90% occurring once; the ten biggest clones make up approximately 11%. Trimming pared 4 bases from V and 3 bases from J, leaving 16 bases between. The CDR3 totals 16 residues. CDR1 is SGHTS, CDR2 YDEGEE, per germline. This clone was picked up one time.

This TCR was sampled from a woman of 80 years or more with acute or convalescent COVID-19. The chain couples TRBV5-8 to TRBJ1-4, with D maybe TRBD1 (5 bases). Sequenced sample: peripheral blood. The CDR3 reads CASSLLGRQSNEKLFF. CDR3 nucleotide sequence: TGTGCCAGCAGCCTCCTCGGGCGACAGTCTAATGAAAAACTGTTTTTT.